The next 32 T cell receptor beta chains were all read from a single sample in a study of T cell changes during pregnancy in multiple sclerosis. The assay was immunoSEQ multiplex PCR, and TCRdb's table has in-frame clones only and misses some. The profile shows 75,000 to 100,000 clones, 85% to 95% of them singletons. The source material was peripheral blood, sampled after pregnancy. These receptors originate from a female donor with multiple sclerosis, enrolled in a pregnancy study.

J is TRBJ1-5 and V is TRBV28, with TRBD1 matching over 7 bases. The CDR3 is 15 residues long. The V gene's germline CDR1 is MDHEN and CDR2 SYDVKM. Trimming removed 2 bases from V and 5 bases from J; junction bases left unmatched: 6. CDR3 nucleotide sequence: TGTGCCAGCAGTTTAGCCGACAGGGTGGATCAGCCCCAGCATTTT. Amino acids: CASSLADRVDQPQHF.

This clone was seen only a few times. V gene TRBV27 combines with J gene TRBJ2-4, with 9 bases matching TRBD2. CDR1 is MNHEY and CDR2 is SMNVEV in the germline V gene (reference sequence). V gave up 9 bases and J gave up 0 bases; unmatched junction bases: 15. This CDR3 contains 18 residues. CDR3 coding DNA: TGTGCCAGTAGAGCCGGGACTAGCCCTATTCTAGCCAAAAACATTCAGTACTTC. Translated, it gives CASRAGTSPILAKNIQYF.

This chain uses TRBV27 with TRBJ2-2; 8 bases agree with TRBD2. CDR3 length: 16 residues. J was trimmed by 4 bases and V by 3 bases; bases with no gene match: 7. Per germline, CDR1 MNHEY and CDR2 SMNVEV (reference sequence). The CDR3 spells CASSFWRGAPTGELFF. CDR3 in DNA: TGTGCCAGCAGTTTTTGGCGGGGGGCTCCCACCGGGGAGCTGTTTTTT.

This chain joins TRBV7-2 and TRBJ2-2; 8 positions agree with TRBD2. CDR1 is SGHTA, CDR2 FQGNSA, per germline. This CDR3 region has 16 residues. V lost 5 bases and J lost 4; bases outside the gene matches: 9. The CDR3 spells CASSPPAGEVTGELFF. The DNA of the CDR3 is TGTGCCAGCAGCCCCCCAGCGGGGGAGGTCACCGGGGAGCTGTTTTTT.

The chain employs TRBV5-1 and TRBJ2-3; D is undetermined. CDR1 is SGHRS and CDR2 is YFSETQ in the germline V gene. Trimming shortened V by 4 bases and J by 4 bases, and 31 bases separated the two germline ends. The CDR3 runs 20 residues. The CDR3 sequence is CASSPLAAYSSLSASDTQYF. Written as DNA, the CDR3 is TGCGCCAGCAGCCCACTGGCGGCATACTCCTCACTCAGTGCATCAGATACGCAGTATTTT.

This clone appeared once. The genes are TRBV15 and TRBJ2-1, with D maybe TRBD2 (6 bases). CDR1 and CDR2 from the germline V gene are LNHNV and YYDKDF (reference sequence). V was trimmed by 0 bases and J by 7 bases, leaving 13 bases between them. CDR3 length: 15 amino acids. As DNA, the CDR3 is TGTGCCACCAGCAGAGATCTAGCGAGCGGGAATGAGCAGTTCTTC. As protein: CATSRDLASGNEQFF.

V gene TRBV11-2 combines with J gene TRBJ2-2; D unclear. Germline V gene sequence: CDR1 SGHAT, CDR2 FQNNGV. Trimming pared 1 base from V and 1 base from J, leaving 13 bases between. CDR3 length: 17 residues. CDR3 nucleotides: TGTGCCAGCAGCTTAGGGATGGGCAGAGTGAACACCGGGGAGCTGTTTTTT. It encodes CASSLGMGRVNTGELFF.

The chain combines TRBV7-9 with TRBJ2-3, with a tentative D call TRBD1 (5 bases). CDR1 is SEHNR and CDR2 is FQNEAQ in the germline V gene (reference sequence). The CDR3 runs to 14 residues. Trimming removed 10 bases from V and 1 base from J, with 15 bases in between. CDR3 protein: CATPQGSGTDTQYF. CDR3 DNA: TGTGCCACGCCCCAGGGAAGCGGCACAGATACGCAGTATTTT.

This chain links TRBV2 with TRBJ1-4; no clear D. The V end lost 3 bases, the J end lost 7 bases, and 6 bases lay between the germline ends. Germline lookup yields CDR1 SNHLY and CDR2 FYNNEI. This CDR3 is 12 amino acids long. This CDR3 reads CASSDSGEKLFF. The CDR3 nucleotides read TGTGCCAGCAGTGACTCGGGTGAAAAACTGTTTTTT.

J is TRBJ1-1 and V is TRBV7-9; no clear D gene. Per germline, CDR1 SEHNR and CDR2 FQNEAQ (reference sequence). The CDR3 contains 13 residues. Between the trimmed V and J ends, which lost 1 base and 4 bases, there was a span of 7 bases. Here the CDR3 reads CASSLDEGTEAFF. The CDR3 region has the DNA TGTGCCAGCAGCTTAGATGAGGGCACTGAAGCTTTCTTT.

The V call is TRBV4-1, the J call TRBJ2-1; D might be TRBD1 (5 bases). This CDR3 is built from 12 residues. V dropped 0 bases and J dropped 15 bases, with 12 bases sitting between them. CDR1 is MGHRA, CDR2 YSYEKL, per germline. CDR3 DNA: TGCGCCAGCAGCCAAGATGGGGCCCGTGGGTTCTTC. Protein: CASSQDGARGFF.

CDR3 amino acids: CASSQVWGGAGELFF. CDR3 DNA: TGTGCCAGCAGCCAAGTGTGGGGGGGGGCCGGGGAGCTGTTTTTT. This chain connects TRBV4-2 to TRBJ2-2; 7 bases agree with TRBD2. Germline V CDR1 and CDR2: LGHNA, YNFKEQ. J gave up 6 bases and V 1 base, and 5 bases lay outside the gene matches. This CDR3 has 15 amino acids.

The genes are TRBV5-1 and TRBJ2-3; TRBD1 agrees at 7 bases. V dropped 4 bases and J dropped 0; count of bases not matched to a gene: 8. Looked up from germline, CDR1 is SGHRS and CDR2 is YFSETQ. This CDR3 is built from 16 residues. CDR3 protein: CASSGPGRGSTDTQYF. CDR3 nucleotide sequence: TGCGCCAGCAGCGGACCCGGCAGGGGGAGCACAGATACGCAGTATTTT.

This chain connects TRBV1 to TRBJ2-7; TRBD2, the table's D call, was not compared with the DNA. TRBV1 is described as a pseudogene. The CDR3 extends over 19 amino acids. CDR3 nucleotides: TGCACCAGCAGCCAAGATAGCGTCAAGTTGGCTTACAAATCCTACGAGCAGTACTTC. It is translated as CTSSQDSVKLAYKSYEQYF.

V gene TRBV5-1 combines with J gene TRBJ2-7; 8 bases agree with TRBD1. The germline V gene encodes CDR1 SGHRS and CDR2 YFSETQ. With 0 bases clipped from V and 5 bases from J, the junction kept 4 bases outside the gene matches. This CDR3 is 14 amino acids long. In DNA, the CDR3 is TGCGCCAGCAGCTTGGCCGCGACAGGGGACGAGCAGTACTTC. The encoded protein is CASSLAATGDEQYF. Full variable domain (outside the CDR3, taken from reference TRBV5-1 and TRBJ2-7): KAGVTQTPRYLIKTRGQQVTLSCSPISGHRSVSWYQQTPGQGLQFLFEYFSETQRNKGNFPGRFSGRQFSNSRSEMNVSTLELGDSALYLCASSLAATGDEQYFGPGTRLTVT.

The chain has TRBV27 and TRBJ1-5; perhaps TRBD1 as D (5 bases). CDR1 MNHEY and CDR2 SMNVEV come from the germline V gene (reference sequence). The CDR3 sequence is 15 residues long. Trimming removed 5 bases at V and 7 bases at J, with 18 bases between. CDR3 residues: CASSPRKGGDQPQHF. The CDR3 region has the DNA TGTGCCAGCAGTCCCCGGAAAGGCGGGGACCAGCCCCAGCATTTT.

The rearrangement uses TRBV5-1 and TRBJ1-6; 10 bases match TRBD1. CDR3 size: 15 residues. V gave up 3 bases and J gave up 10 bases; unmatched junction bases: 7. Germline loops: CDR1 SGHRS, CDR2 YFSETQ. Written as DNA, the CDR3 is TGCGCCAGCAGCTCAACCGGGACAGGGGAATCACCCCTCCACTTT. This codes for CASSSTGTGESPLHF.

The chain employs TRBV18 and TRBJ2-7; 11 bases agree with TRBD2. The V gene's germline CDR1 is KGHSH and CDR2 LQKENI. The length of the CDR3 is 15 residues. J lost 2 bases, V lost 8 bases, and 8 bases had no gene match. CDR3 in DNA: TGTGCCAGCACTCCGACTAGCGGGGCCCCCTACGAGCAGTACTTC. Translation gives CASTPTSGAPYEQYF.

The CDR3 DNA follows: TGTGCCAGCAGCTTGGGGGACAGGGTGGACACTGAAGCTTTCTTT. Residues: CASSLGDRVDTEAFF. This chain joins TRBV7-6 and TRBJ1-1; 9 bases agree with TRBD1. This CDR3 spans 15 amino acids. From germline, CDR1 is SGHVS and CDR2 FNYEAQ. With V trimmed by 3 bases and J by 3 bases, 5 bases remained unmatched. The whole variable domain, filled in from reference TRBV7-6 and TRBJ1-1, reads GAGVSQSPRYKVTKRGQDVALRCDPISGHVSLYWYRQALGQGPEFLTYFNYEAQQDKSGLPNDRFSAERPEGSISTLTIQRTEQRDSAMYRCASSLGDRVDTEAFFGQGTRLTVV.

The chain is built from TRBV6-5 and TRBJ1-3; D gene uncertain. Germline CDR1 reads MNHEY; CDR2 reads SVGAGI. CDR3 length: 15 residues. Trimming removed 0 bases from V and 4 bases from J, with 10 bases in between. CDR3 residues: CASSYSQVSGNTIYF. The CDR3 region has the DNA TGTGCCAGCAGTTACTCTCAGGTCAGCGGAAACACCATATATTTT.

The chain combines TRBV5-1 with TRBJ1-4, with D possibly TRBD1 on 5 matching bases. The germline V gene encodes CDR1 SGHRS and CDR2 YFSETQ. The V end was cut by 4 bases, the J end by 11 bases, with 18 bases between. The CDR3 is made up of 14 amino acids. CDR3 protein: CASSAGLLSVKLFF. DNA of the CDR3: TGCGCCAGCAGCGCGGGACTCCTCAGCGTTAAACTGTTTTTT.

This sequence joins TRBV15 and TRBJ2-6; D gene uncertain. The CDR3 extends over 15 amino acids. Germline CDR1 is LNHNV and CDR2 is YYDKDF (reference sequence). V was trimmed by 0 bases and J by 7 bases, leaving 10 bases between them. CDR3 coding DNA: TGTGCCACCAGCAGAGATGCTGCCGGTGCCAACGTCCTGACTTTC. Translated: CATSRDAAGANVLTF.

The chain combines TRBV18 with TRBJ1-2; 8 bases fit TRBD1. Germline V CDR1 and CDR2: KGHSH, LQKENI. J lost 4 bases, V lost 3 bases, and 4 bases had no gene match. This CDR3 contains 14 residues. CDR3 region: CASSPPDRAYGYTF. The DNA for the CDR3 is TGTGCCAGCTCACCCCCGGACAGGGCCTATGGCTACACCTTC.

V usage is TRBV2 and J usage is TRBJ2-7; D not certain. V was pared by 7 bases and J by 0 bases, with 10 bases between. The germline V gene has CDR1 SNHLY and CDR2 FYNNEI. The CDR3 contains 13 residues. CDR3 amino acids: CASKTASSYEQYF. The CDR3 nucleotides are TGTGCCAGCAAAACGGCTAGCTCCTACGAGCAGTACTTC.

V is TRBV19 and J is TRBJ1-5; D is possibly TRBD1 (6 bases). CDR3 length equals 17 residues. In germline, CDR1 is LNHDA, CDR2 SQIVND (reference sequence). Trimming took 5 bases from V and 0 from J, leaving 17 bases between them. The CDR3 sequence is CASSPPLTGTSNQPQHF. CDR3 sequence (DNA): TGTGCCAGTAGTCCCCCCCTGACAGGTACTAGCAATCAGCCCCAGCATTTT.

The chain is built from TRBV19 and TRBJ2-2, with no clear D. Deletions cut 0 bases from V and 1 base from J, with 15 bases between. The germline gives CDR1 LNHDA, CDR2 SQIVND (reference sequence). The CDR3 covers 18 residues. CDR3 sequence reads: CASSIDGVLYLNTGELFF. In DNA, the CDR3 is TGTGCCAGTAGTATAGATGGAGTTCTTTATCTGAACACCGGGGAGCTGTTTTTT.

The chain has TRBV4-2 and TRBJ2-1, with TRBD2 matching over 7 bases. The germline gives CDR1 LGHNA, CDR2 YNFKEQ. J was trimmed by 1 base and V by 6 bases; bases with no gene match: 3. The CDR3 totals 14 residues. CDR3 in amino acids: CASRGGVSYNEQFF. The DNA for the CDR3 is TGTGCCAGCAGGGGAGGGGTTTCCTACAATGAGCAGTTCTTC.

CDR3 sequence reads: CASSELTGSKLYEQYF. In DNA form, the CDR3 reads TGTGCCAGCAGCGAACTCACAGGGAGCAAACTGTACGAGCAGTACTTC. This chain links TRBV7-6 with TRBJ2-7, with a weak D call TRBD1 (6 bases). The length of the CDR3 is 16 residues. The germline gives CDR1 SGHVS, CDR2 FNYEAQ. Trimming left V 5 bases short and J 4 bases short, with 21 bases between.

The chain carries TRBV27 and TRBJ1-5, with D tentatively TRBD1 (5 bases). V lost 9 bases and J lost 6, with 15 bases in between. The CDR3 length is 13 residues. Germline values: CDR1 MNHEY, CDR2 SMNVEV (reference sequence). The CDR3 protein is CASKDNRPQPQHF. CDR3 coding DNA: TGTGCCAGTAAGGACAATCGGCCTCAGCCCCAGCATTTT.

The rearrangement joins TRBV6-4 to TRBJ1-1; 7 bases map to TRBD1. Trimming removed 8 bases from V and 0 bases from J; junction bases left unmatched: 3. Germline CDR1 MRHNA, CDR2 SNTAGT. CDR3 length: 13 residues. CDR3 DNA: TGTGCCAGCGGACAGGACATGAACACTGAAGCTTTCTTT. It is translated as CASGQDMNTEAFF.

The DNA for the CDR3 is TGTGCCTGGAGTGAGGAGCAGACTAACTATGGCTACACCTTC. Translating gives CAWSEEQTNYGYTF. V gene TRBV30 combines with J gene TRBJ1-2; no reliable D call. V lost 1 base and J lost 0, with 9 bases in between. The CDR3 runs 14 residues. Germline V CDR1 and CDR2: GTSNPN, SVGIG (reference sequence).

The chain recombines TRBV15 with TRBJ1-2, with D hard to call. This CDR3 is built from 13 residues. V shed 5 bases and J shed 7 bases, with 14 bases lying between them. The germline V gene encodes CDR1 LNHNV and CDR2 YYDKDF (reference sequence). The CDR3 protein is CATSPSREGGYTF. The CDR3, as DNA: TGTGCCACCAGCCCATCCCGGGAGGGTGGCTACACCTTC.